Given below is one T cell receptor (beta chain) in context. Libraries were prepared by immunoSEQ multiplex PCR; TCRdb keeps only in-frame clonotypes and omits some of them. Of 20,000 or so clones in the sample, roughly 86% were seen once. The CDR3 loop spans 12 amino acids. Between the trimmed V and J ends, which lost 3 bases and 4 bases, there was a span of 9 bases. The V gene's germline CDR1 is SQVTM and CDR2 ANQGSEA. The entry originates in a study of graft-versus-host responses after intestinal transplantation. This chain links TRBV29-1 with TRBJ1-2; possible D gene TRBD1, 5 bases. The sequence was collected from a human patient who received an intestinal transplant, so some T cells may come from the graft donor. The material was bone marrow, obtained around 120 days after transplant. CDR3 amino acids: CSVDGGGYGYTF. DNA for the CDR3: TGCAGCGTTGACGGGGGTGGCTATGGCTACACCTTC. The full variable domain, with the rest looked up from reference TRBV29-1 and TRBJ1-2, is SAVISQKPSRDICQRGTSLTIQCQVDSQVTMMFWYRQQPGQSLTLIATANQGSEATYESGFVIDKFPISRPNLTFSTLTVSNMSPEDSSIYLCSVDGGGYGYTFGSGTRLTVV.